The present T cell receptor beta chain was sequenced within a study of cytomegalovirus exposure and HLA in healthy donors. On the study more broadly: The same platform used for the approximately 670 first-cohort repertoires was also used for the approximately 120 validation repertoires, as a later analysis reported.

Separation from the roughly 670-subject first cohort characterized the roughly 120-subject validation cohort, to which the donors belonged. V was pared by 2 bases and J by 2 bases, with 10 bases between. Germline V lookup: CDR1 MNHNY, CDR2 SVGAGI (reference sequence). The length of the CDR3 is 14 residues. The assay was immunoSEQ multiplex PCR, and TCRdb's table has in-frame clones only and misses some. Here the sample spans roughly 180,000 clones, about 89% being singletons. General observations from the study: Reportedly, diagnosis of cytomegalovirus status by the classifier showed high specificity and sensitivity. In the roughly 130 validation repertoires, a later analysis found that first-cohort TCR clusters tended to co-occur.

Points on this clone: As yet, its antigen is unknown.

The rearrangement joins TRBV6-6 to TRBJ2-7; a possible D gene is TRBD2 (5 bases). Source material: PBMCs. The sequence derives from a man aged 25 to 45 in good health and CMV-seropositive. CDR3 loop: CASSYDRGAYEQYF. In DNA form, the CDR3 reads TGTGCCAGCAGTTACGACCGGGGTGCCTACGAGCAGTACTTC.